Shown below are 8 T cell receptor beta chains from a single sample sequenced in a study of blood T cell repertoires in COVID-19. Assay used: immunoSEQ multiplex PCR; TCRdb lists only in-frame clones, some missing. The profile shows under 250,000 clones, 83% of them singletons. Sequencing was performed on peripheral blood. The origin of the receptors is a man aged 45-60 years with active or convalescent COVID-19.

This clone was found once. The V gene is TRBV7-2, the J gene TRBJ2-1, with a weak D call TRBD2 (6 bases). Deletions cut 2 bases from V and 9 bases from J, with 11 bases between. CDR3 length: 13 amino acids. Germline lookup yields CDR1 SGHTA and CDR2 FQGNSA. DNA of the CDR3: TGTGCCAGCAGCTTACCTCCAGCGGGTGAGCAGTTCTTC. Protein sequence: CASSLPPAGEQFF.

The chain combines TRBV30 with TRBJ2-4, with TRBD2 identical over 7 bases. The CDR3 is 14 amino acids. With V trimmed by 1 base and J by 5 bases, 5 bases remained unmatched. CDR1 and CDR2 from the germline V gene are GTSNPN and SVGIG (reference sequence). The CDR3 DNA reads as TGTGCCTGGAGTGGGGGAGGGACTGAAAACATTCAGTACTTC. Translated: CAWSGGGTENIQYF.

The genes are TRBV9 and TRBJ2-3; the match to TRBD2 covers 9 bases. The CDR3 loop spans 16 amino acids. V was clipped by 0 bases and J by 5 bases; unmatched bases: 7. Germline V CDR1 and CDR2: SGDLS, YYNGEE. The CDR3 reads CASSVALRGGVDTQYF. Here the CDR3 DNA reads TGTGCCAGCAGCGTAGCTCTGCGGGGGGGCGTAGATACGCAGTATTTT.

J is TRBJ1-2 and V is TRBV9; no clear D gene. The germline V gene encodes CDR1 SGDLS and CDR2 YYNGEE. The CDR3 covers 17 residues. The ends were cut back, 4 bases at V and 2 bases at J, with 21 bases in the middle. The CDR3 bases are TGTGCCAGCAGCCCCATGGGGAGGTCACCTCACAACTATGGCTACACCTTC. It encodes CASSPMGRSPHNYGYTF.

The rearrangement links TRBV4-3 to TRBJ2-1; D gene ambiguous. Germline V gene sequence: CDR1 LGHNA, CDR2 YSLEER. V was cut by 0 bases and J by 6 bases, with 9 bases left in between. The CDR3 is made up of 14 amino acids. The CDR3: CASSQDDTPNEQFF. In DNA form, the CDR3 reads TGCGCCAGCAGCCAAGATGATACTCCCAATGAGCAGTTCTTC.

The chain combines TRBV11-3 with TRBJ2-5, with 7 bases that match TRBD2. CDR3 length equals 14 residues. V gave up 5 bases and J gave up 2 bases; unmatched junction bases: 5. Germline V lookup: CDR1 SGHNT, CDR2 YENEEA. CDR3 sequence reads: CASSRDGRQETQYF. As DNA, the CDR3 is TGTGCCAGCAGCCGGGACGGGAGGCAAGAGACCCAGTACTTC. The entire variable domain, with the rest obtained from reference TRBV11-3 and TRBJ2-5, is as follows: EAGVVQSPRYKIIEKKQPVAFWCNPISGHNTLYWYLQNLGQGPELLIRYENEEAVDDSQLPKDRFSAERLKGVDSTLKIQPAELGDSAVYLCASSRDGRQETQYFGPGTRLLVL.

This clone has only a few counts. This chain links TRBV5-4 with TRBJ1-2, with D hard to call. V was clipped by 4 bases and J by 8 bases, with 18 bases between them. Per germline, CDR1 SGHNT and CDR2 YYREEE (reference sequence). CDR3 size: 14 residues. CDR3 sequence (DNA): TGTGCCAGCAGCCTGATTGCTCGGGAAGAAGGCTACACCTTC. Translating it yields CASSLIAREEGYTF.

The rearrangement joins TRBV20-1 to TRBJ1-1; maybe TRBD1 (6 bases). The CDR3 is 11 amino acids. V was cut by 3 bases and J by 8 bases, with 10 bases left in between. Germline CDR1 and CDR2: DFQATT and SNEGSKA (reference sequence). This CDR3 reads CSARGGAEAFF. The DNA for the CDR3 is TGCAGTGCTAGGGGGGGGGCAGAAGCTTTCTTT.